Listed here are 15 T cell receptor beta chains from one sample, sequenced in a study of CD8+ T cells in alopecia areata. Once RNA had been extracted, it was reverse transcribed into cDNA to act as the sequencing template. Using immunoSEQ multiplex PCR, the repertoire was profiled, and TCRdb retains in-frame clones only, with some absent. The data show roughly 120,000 clones, with more than 30% seen just once and 3.1% held by the top ten. Material for sequencing was CD4+ T cells sorted from blood. These receptors were collected from a human donor with alopecia areata.

This clone was seen only once. The sample has other DNA sequences that encode this CDR3 too. This chain connects TRBV5-1 to TRBJ2-7; no clear D gene. The CDR3 has 11 amino acids. Deletions cut 0 bases from V and 6 bases from J, with 4 bases between. Per the germline V gene, CDR1 is SGHRS and CDR2 is YFSETQ. CDR3 in amino acids: CASSLAGEQYF. CDR3 DNA: TGCGCCAGCAGCTTGGCCGGCGAGCAGTACTTC.

The chain recombines TRBV7-2 with TRBJ2-5; perhaps D is TRBD1 or TRBD2 (5 bases each). From germline, CDR1 is SGHTA and CDR2 FQGNSA. Trimming took 5 bases from V and 2 from J, leaving 12 bases between them. The CDR3 has 14 amino acids. The CDR3 here is CASSQTGTQETQYF. CDR3 nucleotide sequence: TGTGCCAGCAGCCAGACCGGGACGCAAGAGACCCAGTACTTC.

V is TRBV7-2 and J is TRBJ2-7; TRBD2 agrees at 7 bases. This CDR3 region has 15 residues. V shed 2 bases and J 3 bases; nucleotides not matched to a gene: 7. Germline V gene sequence: CDR1 SGHTA, CDR2 FQGNSA. The CDR3 coding sequence is TGTGCCAGCAGCTTAAACCCCCTAGCGGTCTACGAGCAGTACTTC. Its translation is CASSLNPLAVYEQYF. The variable domain in full, completed from reference TRBV7-2 and TRBJ2-7, reads GAGVSQSPSNKVTEKGKDVELRCDPISGHTALYWYRQSLGQGLEFLIYFQGNSAPDKSGLPSDRFSAERTGGSVSTLTIQRTQQEDSAVYLCASSLNPLAVYEQYFGPGTRLTVT.

A few counts support this clone. The V call is TRBV5-1, the J call TRBJ2-5; the D gene is possibly TRBD2 (5 bases). This CDR3 is built from 14 residues. The germline V gene has CDR1 SGHRS and CDR2 YFSETQ. Trimming pared 0 bases from V and 5 bases from J, leaving 11 bases between. The CDR3 loop reads CASSLGTSHETQYF. In nucleotides, the CDR3 is TGCGCCAGCAGCTTGGGGACTTCCCACGAGACCCAGTACTTC.

The chain joins TRBV6-5 to TRBJ2-1; tentative D call: TRBD1 (7 bases). This CDR3 comprises 13 residues. The germline V gene has CDR1 MNHEY and CDR2 SVGAGI. V was trimmed by 5 bases and J by 6 bases, leaving 11 bases between them. The CDR3 region is CASSRGTVNEQFF. DNA for the CDR3: TGTGCCAGCAGTCGCGGGACAGTCAATGAGCAGTTCTTC.

This chain joins TRBV7-2 and TRBJ2-2; D might be TRBD2 (6 bases). The CDR3 sequence is 14 residues long. Germline CDR1 and CDR2: SGHTA and FQGNSA. The ends were cut back, 5 bases at V and 4 bases at J, with 11 bases in the middle. CDR3 coding DNA: TGTGCCAGCAGCCAGGCGGGGCGCACCGGGGAGCTGTTTTTT. Its translation is CASSQAGRTGELFF.

The sample holds a few counts of this clone. The chain employs TRBV28 and TRBJ1-2; unclear D gene. V was clipped by 7 bases and J by 0 bases, with 15 bases between them. The CDR3 extends over 15 amino acids. CDR1 is MDHEN and CDR2 is SYDVKM in the germline V gene. CDR3: CASISPTTANYGYTF. CDR3 nucleotides: TGTGCCAGCATCTCCCCCACAACAGCTAACTATGGCTACACCTTC.

The chain couples TRBV5-1 to TRBJ1-1, with a weak D call TRBD1 (6 bases). V was cut by 5 bases and J by 1 base, with 9 bases left in between. The CDR3 covers 13 residues. Looked up from germline, CDR1 is SGHRS and CDR2 is YFSETQ. The CDR3 DNA sequence: TGCGCCAGCAGTGGGGGGGCGAACACTGAAGCTTTCTTT. The encoded protein is CASSGGANTEAFF.

This clone turned up a few times. The V gene is TRBV23-1, the J gene TRBJ1-2; D gene uncertain. TRBV23-1 falls under the ORF class, with uncertain function. The length of the CDR3 is 10 residues. V lost 3 bases, J lost 8 bases, and 4 bases lay in between. The CDR3 spells CASSQSGYTF. Written as DNA, the CDR3 is TGCGCCAGCAGTCAGAGCGGCTACACCTTC.

V is TRBV5-1 and J is TRBJ1-1, with D unclear. The germline V and J ends were trimmed by 0 bases and 1 base, with 4 bases remaining between them. Germline CDR1 SGHRS, CDR2 YFSETQ. The CDR3 is 13 residues long. CDR3 region: CASSLAGNTEAFF. The CDR3 DNA sequence: TGCGCCAGCAGCTTGGCCGGGAACACTGAAGCTTTCTTT.

The V call is TRBV13, the J call TRBJ2-7, with D hard to call. V shed 5 bases and J shed 1 base, with 3 bases lying between them. Germline lookup yields CDR1 PRHDT and CDR2 FYEKMQ (reference sequence). This CDR3 is built from 11 residues. DNA for the CDR3: TGTGCCAGCAGCCTATCCTACGAGCAGTACTTC. The encoded protein is CASSLSYEQYF.

The chain uses TRBV27 and TRBJ2-6; tentative D call: TRBD1 (6 bases). The germline V and J ends were trimmed by 6 bases and 1 base, with 10 bases remaining between them. CDR3 length: 15 amino acids. Germline V lookup: CDR1 MNHEY, CDR2 SMNVEV (reference sequence). Written as DNA, the CDR3 is TGTGCCAGCAGCCGAACAGGGTCTGGGGCCAACGTCCTGACTTTC. Protein product: CASSRTGSGANVLTF. The full variable domain, with the rest looked up from reference TRBV27 and TRBJ2-6, is EAQVTQNPRYLITVTGKKLTVTCSQNMNHEYMSWYRQDPGLGLRQIYYSMNVEVTDKGDVPEGYKVSRKEKRNFPLILESPSPNQTSLYFCASSRTGSGANVLTFGAGSRLTVL.

The CDR3 here is CASSRQGYDEQYF. In DNA form, the CDR3 reads TGTGCCAGCTCACGACAGGGGTACGACGAGCAGTACTTC. V gene TRBV18 combines with J gene TRBJ2-7; TRBD1 matches at 8 bases. This CDR3 region has 13 residues. CDR1 KGHSH and CDR2 LQKENI come from the germline V gene. J gave up 5 bases and V 4 bases, and 4 bases lay outside the gene matches.

V usage is TRBV5-1 and J usage is TRBJ2-5; no clear D. V dropped 0 bases and J dropped 5 bases, with 8 bases sitting between them. The CDR3 has 13 amino acids. In germline, CDR1 is SGHRS, CDR2 YFSETQ. CDR3 loop: CASSLVGQETQYF. For the CDR3, the DNA is TGCGCCAGCAGCTTGGTTGGGCAGGAGACCCAGTACTTC.

This clone has only a few counts. This chain uses TRBV5-1 with TRBJ2-7; D gene ambiguous. The CDR3 sequence is 14 residues long. V was clipped by 2 bases and J by 3 bases, with 12 bases between them. Germline V gene data show CDR1 as SGHRS and CDR2 as YFSETQ. This chain's CDR3 is CASSFGGPRYEQYF. CDR3 in DNA: TGCGCCAGCAGCTTCGGTGGACCTCGCTACGAGCAGTACTTC.